A selection of T cell receptor beta chains follows, all from one sample in a study of control samples from healthy donors and cancer patients. TCRdb keeps only in-frame clones here, not all; method: immunoSEQ multiplex PCR. The sample has roughly 95,000 clones; about nine tenths are singletons. The material sequenced was blood. Receptors originate from a woman between 25 and 40 years old in good health. CDR3s include the opening cysteine and the closing phenylalanine or tryptophan. Each record gives: D gene, clone size, V gene, J gene, CDR3 protein, CDR3 DNA. A D gene is named only where the DNA matches it firmly. A clone size is listed for some rows: how often the clone was seen (once, few, many), or a class if it is expanded.

D: .
size: .
V: TRBV11-1
J: TRBJ1-1
CDR3: CASSLYRTLEAFF
DNA: TGTGCCAGCAGCTTATATAGGACTCTCGAAGCTTTCTTT

D: TRBD1
size: .
V: TRBV27
J: TRBJ2-1
CDR3: CASSLARDREFF
DNA: TGTGCCAGCAGTTTGGCCCGGGACAGGGAGTTCTTC

D: TRBD1
size: .
V: TRBV4-2
J: TRBJ1-6
CDR3: CASSHPSGGDRINSPLHF
DNA: TGTGCCAGCAGCCACCCCTCGGGGGGGGACAGGATTAATTCACCCCTCCACTTT

D: TRBD2
size: .
V: TRBV5-4
J: TRBJ2-5
CDR3: CASSIAGAETQYF
DNA: TGTGCCAGCAGCATAGCGGGGGCGGAGACCCAGTACTTC

D: TRBD2
size: .
V: TRBV5-1
J: TRBJ2-1
CDR3: CASSFSAGGNNEQFF
DNA: TGCGCCAGCAGCTTCTCAGCGGGAGGTAACAATGAGCAGTTCTTC

D: .
size: .
V: TRBV4-1
J: TRBJ2-7
CDR3: CASSQPDRPSSYEQYF
DNA: TGCGCCAGCAGCCAACCTGACAGGCCTAGCTCCTACGAGCAGTACTTC

D: TRBD1
size: .
V: TRBV2
J: TRBJ1-2
CDR3: CASMLTGGLSGYTF
DNA: TGTGCCAGCATGCTCACAGGGGGGCTGAGTGGCTACACCTTC

D: .
size: .
V: TRBV18
J: TRBJ2-7
CDR3: CASVHHSAAHYEQYF
DNA: TGTGCCAGCGTTCACCACTCAGCGGCCCACTACGAGCAGTACTTC

D: TRBD1
size: .
V: TRBV27
J: TRBJ1-2
CDR3: CASSWTGPLGLGYTF
DNA: TGTGCCAGCAGTTGGACAGGCCCGCTGGGTCTTGGCTACACCTTC

D: TRBD1
size: .
V: TRBV7-3
J: TRBJ1-1
CDR3: CASSSDRVGTTEAFF
DNA: TGTGCCAGCAGCTCGGACAGGGTCGGTACTACTGAAGCTTTCTTT

D: TRBD1
size: .
V: TRBV2
J: TRBJ1-4
CDR3: CATRGQGAPEKLFF
DNA: TGTGCCACCCGGGGGCAGGGGGCACCTGAAAAACTGTTTTTT

D: .
size: .
V: TRBV21-1
J: TRBJ2-1
CDR3: CAAGGPSYNEQFF
DNA: TGTGCCGCGGGGGGGCCCTCCTACAATGAGCAGTTCTTC

D: TRBD1
size: .
V: TRBV7-6
J: TRBJ1-2
CDR3: CASSGQGYGYTF
DNA: TGTGCCAGCAGCGGACAGGGCTATGGCTACACCTTC

D: .
size: .
V: TRBV5-6
J: TRBJ1-3
CDR3: CASSLVSTSGNTIYF
DNA: TGTGCCAGCAGCTTAGTGTCGACCTCTGGAAACACCATATATTTT

D: .
size: .
V: TRBV5-6
J: TRBJ1-2
CDR3: CASSPGVGGYTF
DNA: TGTGCCAGCAGCCCAGGGGTGGGGGGCTACACCTTC

D: .
size: once
V: TRBV5-1
J: TRBJ1-4
CDR3: CASSARPGPTNEKLFF
DNA: TGCGCCAGCAGCGCCCGGCCAGGTCCAACTAATGAAAAACTGTTTTTT

D: TRBD2
size: .
V: TRBV14
J: TRBJ2-3
CDR3: CASSRQLAATDTQYF
DNA: TGTGCCAGCAGCCGTCAACTAGCGGCCACAGATACGCAGTATTTT

D: TRBD2
size: .
V: TRBV7-9
J: TRBJ2-1
CDR3: CASSRLAEATEQFF
DNA: TGTGCCAGCAGCCGACTAGCGGAGGCCACTGAGCAGTTCTTC